The clone carrying this T cell receptor beta chain was recorded a few times. What it binds is not known. Mismatch with germline at one junction end may stem from a read error. The CDR3 spans 15 residues. Germline lookup yields CDR1 SGHAT and CDR2 FQNNGV. These data belong to a study of regulatory T cells in long-lasting Graves disease. Findings and caveats of the study: No thyroid tissue was studied; the work used peripheral blood only.

The time point denotes: newly diagnosed GD, antithyroid drugs for less than 3 months. The authors made the TCR library using RNA they extracted from PBMCs. Relying on iRepertoire HTBI primers and Arm-PCR of CDR3 regions, the team built TCR beta libraries. One entry per CDR3 protein, called by TCRdb with MiXCR from the multiplex PCR reads. The profile shows about 540,000 distinct CDR3 sequences, 13% of them singletons. These same records also appear under a second study, on T cells in Graves' hyperthyroidism and ophthalmopathy. In that study: Across 18 months, stable Graves' hyperthyroidism was marked by no progression to ophthalmopathy.

The source of this sequence is a man aged 25 to 40 with Graves disease. The starting material was peripheral blood mononuclear cells (PBMCs), obtained at new diagnosis, from a patient treated with antithyroid drugs. V and J are TRBV11-2 and TRBJ2-4; D assignment may be TRBD1 or TRBD2 (6 bases each). CDR3 sequence: CASSSRPGAKSIQYF. CDR3 sequence (DNA): TGTGCCAGCAGCTCTCGTCCGGGGGCCAAAAGCATTCAGTACTTC.